These T cell receptor beta chains were read from a single sample in a study of T-cell memory formation after mild COVID-19. TCRdb fed the 5' RACE reads into MiXCR, producing one record per CDR3 protein. The sample records about 540,000 distinct CDR3 sequences, around 20% being singletons. The sequencing sample was made of PBMCs or a T cell subset sorted from them (not recorded which). All receptors derive from an adult woman who had mild COVID-19 (a few samples of this study predate the infection). Cell type and time point are not known. Each CDR3 is given with its conserved first and last residue. A D gene is named only where the DNA matches it firmly. Size is omitted from some rows. Given values are once, few, many or a class for expanded clones.

j_call,v_call,clone_size,cdr3_length,d_call,cdr3_aa,cdr3_nt
TRBJ2-7,TRBV29-1,NA,13,NA,CSAGTRDVDEQYF,TGCAGCGCCGGAACCAGAGACGTCGACGAGCAGTACTTC
TRBJ2-7,TRBV6-6,NA,18,TRBD2,CASTYPGLAGGPSHEQYF,TGTGCCAGCACCTATCCGGGACTAGCGGGAGGGCCTAGCCACGAGCAGTACTTC
TRBJ1-3,TRBV6-5,NA,18,NA,CASSYSRVMGLSGNTIYF,TGTGCCAGCAGTTACTCGAGGGTCATGGGACTCTCTGGAAACACCATATATTTT
TRBJ1-1,TRBV6-1,NA,13,NA,CATLTDLNTEAFF,TGTGCCACCCTTACAGACTTGAACACTGAAGCTTTCTTT
TRBJ1-1,TRBV6-2/TRBV6-3,NA,14,NA,CASTLMGGTTEAFF,TGTGCCAGCACCCTGATGGGGGGTACTACTGAAGCTTTCTTT
TRBJ2-2,TRBV25-1,few,16,NA,CASSGFQGRDTGELFF,TGTGCCAGCAGTGGTTTCCAGGGTCGGGACACCGGGGAGCTGTTTTTT
TRBJ2-2,TRBV7-2,NA,15,NA,CASSPVGGNPGELFF,TGTGCCAGCAGCCCAGTGGGGGGCAACCCCGGGGAGCTGTTTTTT
TRBJ2-7,TRBV5-1,few,15,TRBD1,CASSGPGQGAYEQYF,TGCGCCAGCAGCGGACCGGGACAGGGGGCCTACGAGCAGTACTTC
TRBJ2-5,TRBV12-3/TRBV12-4,NA,14,NA,CASSPRRGAETQYF,TGTGCCAGCAGTCCCCGTCGGGGGGCGGAGACCCAGTACTTC
TRBJ1-1,TRBV5-1,NA,18,NA,CASSLEGGRGGMNTEAFF,TGCGCCAGCAGCTTGGAGGGCGGCAGGGGAGGTATGAACACTGAAGCTTTCTTT
TRBJ2-2,TRBV29-1,few,13,NA,CSVWGLGTGELFF,TGCAGCGTTTGGGGCCTTGGGACCGGGGAGCTGTTTTTT
TRBJ2-1,TRBV18,NA,14,TRBD2,CASSPLAGGREQFF,TGTGCCAGCTCACCACTGGCGGGGGGCCGGGAGCAGTTCTTC
TRBJ2-1,TRBV11-2,few,15,NA,CASSPFGGEYNEQFF,TGTGCCAGCAGCCCCTTTGGCGGGGAATACAATGAGCAGTTCTTC
TRBJ2-5,TRBV9,few,13,NA,CASSVEGKEAQYF,TGTGCCAGCAGCGTAGAGGGAAAAGAGGCCCAGTACTTC
TRBJ1-2,TRBV7-3,NA,14,NA,CASSLGPANYGYTF,TGTGCCAGCAGCTTAGGGCCAGCTAACTATGGCTACACCTTC
TRBJ2-2,TRBV5-1,NA,18,TRBD2,CASSLTSGGAFLTGELFF,TGCGCCAGCAGCTTGACTAGCGGGGGGGCCTTCCTGACCGGGGAGCTGTTTTTT
TRBJ2-3,TRBV7-2,NA,13,NA,CASSLSGAGTQYF,TGTGCCAGCAGCTTGTCAGGGGCAGGTACGCAGTATTTT
TRBJ1-2,TRBV3-1,NA,16,NA,CASSQEGSPGLTGYTF,TGTGCCAGCAGCCAAGAGGGGTCGCCGGGGTTAACCGGCTACACCTTC
TRBJ2-1,TRBV7-9,many,14,TRBD2,CASSPGTSYNEQFF,TGTGCCAGCAGCCCCGGGACTAGCTACAATGAGCAGTTCTTC
TRBJ1-2,TRBV29-1,NA,15,TRBD1,CSVEGQGAGFSGYTF,TGCAGCGTTGAAGGGCAGGGGGCCGGTTTCTCTGGCTACACCTTC
TRBJ1-2,TRBV4-1,many,20,TRBD1,CASSQGAGGGRLAIPYGYTF,TGCGCCAGCAGCCAAGGGGCAGGGGGCGGGCGACTCGCCATCCCCTATGGCTACACCTTC
TRBJ1-2,TRBV11-2,once,15,NA,CASSLAVGSLYGYTF,TGTGCCAGCAGCTTAGCGGTCGGGAGTCTCTATGGCTACACCTTC
TRBJ1-2,TRBV10-3,many,13,NA,CAISDSGNYGYTF,TGTGCCATCAGTGATTCGGGGAACTATGGCTACACCTTC
TRBJ1-2,TRBV12-3/TRBV12-4,few,14,NA,CASRNYGVEGGYTF,TGTGCCAGCAGAAATTACGGGGTAGAAGGGGGCTACACCTTC
TRBJ2-7,TRBV7-6,few,15,TRBD2,CASSLELAGSSGQYF,TGTGCCAGCAGCTTAGAACTAGCGGGGTCTAGTGGGCAGTACTTC
TRBJ2-1,TRBV29-1,NA,14,NA,CSVSTGSSYNEQFF,TGCAGCGTCTCAACAGGGAGCTCCTACAATGAGCAGTTCTTC
TRBJ2-7,TRBV5-6,NA,15,NA,CASSLTPDSSYEQYF,TGTGCCAGCAGTTTGACGCCGGACAGTTCCTACGAGCAGTACTTC
TRBJ2-5,TRBV9,few,15,TRBD2,CASSVGGGPRETQYF,TGTGCCAGCAGCGTAGGCGGGGGGCCTAGAGAGACCCAGTACTTC
TRBJ2-3,TRBV6-5,NA,17,NA,CASSPPLGSGSTDTQYF,TGTGCCAGCAGTCCCCCCTTGGGGAGCGGAAGCACAGATACGCAGTATTTT
TRBJ2-3,TRBV27,NA,16,NA,CASSFSFRGRTDTQYF,TGTGCCAGCAGTTTTTCGTTTCGAGGTCGCACAGATACGCAGTATTTT
TRBJ2-7,TRBV5-1,few,16,TRBD1,CASSPAHGTGEDEQYF,TGCGCCAGCAGCCCCGCACACGGGACAGGGGAGGACGAGCAGTACTTC
TRBJ2-7,TRBV12-3/TRBV12-4,few,15,NA,CASSLDQGVYNEQYF,TGTGCCAGCAGTTTAGATCAGGGAGTTTATAACGAGCAGTACTTC
TRBJ2-2,TRBV7-9,few,16,TRBD1,CASSDRDRANTGELFF,TGTGCCAGCAGTGACCGGGACAGGGCGAACACCGGGGAGCTGTTTTTT
TRBJ1-5,TRBV2,NA,18,TRBD1,CASSEWSGQALISQPQHF,TGTGCCAGCAGTGAATGGTCGGGACAGGCCCTAATAAGTCAGCCCCAGCATTTT
TRBJ2-3,TRBV20-1,NA,15,NA,CSARGTIRNTDTQYF,TGCAGTGCTAGAGGGACCATACGGAACACAGATACGCAGTATTTT
TRBJ2-7,TRBV11-3,NA,15,NA,CASSRRQEGTYEQYF,TGTGCCAGCAGTCGTCGACAGGAGGGGACGTACGAGCAGTACTTC
TRBJ2-1,TRBV20-1,many,14,NA,CSALHSSGGNEQFF,TGCAGTGCGTTACACTCAAGTGGCGGCAATGAGCAGTTCTTC
TRBJ2-3,TRBV6-4,few,18,TRBD2,CASSPGTSGSPGTDTQYF,TGTGCCAGCAGCCCCGGGACTAGCGGTAGCCCAGGGACAGATACGCAGTATTTT
TRBJ2-5,TRBV6-2/TRBV6-3,few,13,NA,CASSWTPRETQYF,TGTGCCAGCAGCTGGACACCTCGGGAGACCCAGTACTTC
TRBJ2-3,TRBV7-3,NA,16,NA,CASSLSQGGSTDTQYF,TGTGCCAGCAGCTTAAGTCAGGGCGGCAGCACAGATACGCAGTATTTT
TRBJ1-1,TRBV7-2,few,14,NA,CASAVSGRGTEAFF,TGTGCCAGCGCCGTTTCAGGCCGGGGCACTGAAGCTTTCTTT
TRBJ2-2,TRBV4-1,NA,13,NA,CASSQAGTGELFF,TGCGCCAGCAGCCAAGCAGGGACCGGGGAGCTGTTTTTT
TRBJ2-2,TRBV11-3,few,15,NA,CASSLGALNTGELFF,TGTGCCAGCAGCCTTGGTGCTCTGAACACCGGGGAGCTGTTTTTT
TRBJ2-5,TRBV5-1,few,14,NA,CASSWGSEQETQYF,TGCGCCAGCAGCTGGGGAAGCGAACAAGAGACCCAGTACTTC
TRBJ1-1,TRBV7-9,few,10,NA,CASSSTGRFF,TGTGCCAGCAGCTCAACGGGACGGTTCTTT
TRBJ1-5,TRBV28,few,16,NA,CASSSSGQGSGQPQHF,TGTGCCAGCAGTTCCTCGGGCCAAGGGTCCGGTCAGCCCCAGCATTTT
TRBJ2-3,TRBV7-9,NA,14,NA,CASSLASGTDTQYF,TGTGCCAGCAGCTTAGCGAGCGGCACAGATACGCAGTATTTT
TRBJ1-1,TRBV12-3/TRBV12-4,few,13,NA,CASTYQGSTEAFF,TGTGCCAGCACCTATCAGGGGAGTACTGAAGCTTTCTTT
TRBJ2-7,TRBV7-6,NA,16,NA,CASSPTVPRTVHEQYF,TGTGCCAGCAGCCCAACGGTCCCGAGAACCGTACACGAGCAGTACTTC
TRBJ2-3,TRBV25-1,many,12,NA,CASSPITDTQYF,TGTGCCAGCAGTCCGATCACAGATACGCAGTATTTT
TRBJ2-7,TRBV27,NA,13,TRBD2,CASRSSGSHEQYF,TGTGCCAGCAGAAGCAGCGGGAGCCACGAGCAGTACTTC
TRBJ2-7,TRBV29-1,many,13,TRBD1,CSVGTGRLGEQYF,TGCAGCGTTGGGACAGGGCGTTTGGGCGAGCAGTACTTC
TRBJ1-1,TRBV5-1,NA,16,TRBD1,CASSFAQGVGYTEAFF,TGCGCCAGCAGCTTCGCACAGGGGGTCGGGTACACTGAAGCTTTCTTT